These T cell receptor beta chains were read from a single sample in a study of ipilimumab plus nivolumab after autologous stem cell transplantation. TCRdb's table, derived via immunoSEQ multiplex PCR, lists solely in-frame clones and lacks some. The sample has over 15,000 clones; approximately 79% are singletons. The sample in question was PBMCs, obtained in a trial of ipilimumab plus nivolumab as post-transplant consolidation. These receptors were collected from a male donor with diffuse large B-cell lymphoma. The CDR3 runs from the conserved cysteine through the conserved F or W. Fields, in order: CDR3 length, J gene, V gene, clone size, D gene, CDR3 DNA, CDR3 protein. D genes are given only for firm matches. Clone size, where shown, is once, few, many, or a class for clones that have expanded.

14,TRBJ2-3,TRBV29-1,few,TRBD2,TGCAGCGTTGAAGACACTAGCGGGAGGGGTACGCAGTATTTT,CSVEDTSGRGTQYF
15,TRBJ2-7,TRBV19,few,NA,TGTGCCAGTAGTATGAGGCAGGGGATCTCCTACGAGCAGTACTTC,CASSMRQGISYEQYF
15,TRBJ1-1,TRBV5-4,NA,NA,TGTGCCAGCAGCCCCCATGGGGGTCTCAACACTGAAGCTTTCTTT,CASSPHGGLNTEAFF
14,TRBJ1-1,TRBV2,once,NA,TGTGCCAGCAGGGGCGGGGAGGGCAAGACTGAAGCTTTCTTT,CASRGGEGKTEAFF
16,TRBJ2-2,TRBV30,NA,NA,TGTGCCTGGAGTCCCCCCCGTGGGGCGAACACCGGGGAGCTGTTTTTT,CAWSPPRGANTGELFF
11,TRBJ2-1,TRBV29-1,once,NA,TGCAGCGTTGATTTTTATGATGAGCAGTTCTTC,CSVDFYDEQFF
18,TRBJ2-1,TRBV9,NA,NA,TGTGCCAGCAGCGTAGCCCCCCCGACCCGGAGCTCCTACAATGAGCAGTTCTTC,CASSVAPPTRSSYNEQFF
15,TRBJ2-1,TRBV7-9,NA,TRBD2,TGTGCCAGCAGCTTTGTCGGACTAGCGGGAGATGAGCAGTTCTTC,CASSFVGLAGDEQFF
14,TRBJ1-1,TRBV5-4,NA,NA,TGTGCCAGCAGCTTGGAGCCCGGGATAACTGAAGCTTTCTTT,CASSLEPGITEAFF
14,TRBJ1-1,TRBV19,NA,TRBD1,TGTGCCAGTAGCTCGGGACAGGGGTACACTGAAGCTTTCTTT,CASSSGQGYTEAFF
12,TRBJ2-7,TRBV30,once,TRBD1,TGTGCCTCGGACAGGGTAGGCTACGAGCAGTACTTC,CASDRVGYEQYF
15,TRBJ1-5,TRBV7-2,NA,NA,TGTGCCAGCAGTCTCGGGCCTTGGAGCAATCAGCCCCAGCATTTT,CASSLGPWSNQPQHF
16,TRBJ1-2,TRBV7-8,NA,TRBD1,TGTGCCAGCAGCTTGTCGAACAGGGGGCGTAACTATGGCTACACCTTC,CASSLSNRGRNYGYTF
12,TRBJ2-2,TRBV6-5,NA,NA,TGTGCCATTTCGAGGGACACCGGGGAGCTGTTTTTT,CAISRDTGELFF
14,TRBJ2-2,TRBV11-2,NA,NA,TGTGCCAGCAGCCAGAAGCAGGGCACCGGGGAGCTGTTTTTT,CASSQKQGTGELFF
13,TRBJ1-5,TRBV7-8,NA,NA,TGTGCCAGCAGCCCGGGTGGCAATCAGCCCCAGCATTTT,CASSPGGNQPQHF
11,TRBJ2-7,TRBV30,few,NA,TGTGCCTGGAGTACCGGACCCCTGAAGTACTTC,CAWSTGPLKYF
15,TRBJ1-2,TRBV4-1,NA,TRBD1,TGCGCCAGCAGCTATCCCACTAGGGGGCCGGATGGCTACACCTTC,CASSYPTRGPDGYTF
11,TRBJ2-1,TRBV6-1,once,NA,TGTGCCAGCAGTGGACCGACACGGCAGTTCTTC,CASSGPTRQFF
13,TRBJ1-5,TRBV7-9,NA,NA,TGTGCCAGCAGCTTAGGTCAGCATCAGCCCCAGCATTTT,CASSLGQHQPQHF
13,TRBJ2-5,TRBV6-1,NA,NA,TGTGCCAGCAGCGAGAGCCAGGGGGAGACCCAGTACTTC,CASSESQGETQYF
16,TRBJ1-2,TRBV7-8,NA,TRBD1,TGTGCCAGCAGCTGGTCAGGGGGGGGAGTTTACTATGGCTACACCTTC,CASSWSGGGVYYGYTF
14,TRBJ1-6,TRBV16,NA,NA,TGTGCCAGCAGCCTACAGCGGGTTAATTCACCCCTCCACTTT,CASSLQRVNSPLHF
16,TRBJ2-2,TRBV2,NA,NA,TGTGCCAGCAGTGTAGTCAGTCCAACGAACACCGGGGAGCTGTTTTTT,CASSVVSPTNTGELFF
12,TRBJ2-7,TRBV7-9,NA,NA,TGTGCCAGCAGCTTGGGTCGGGGCGAGCAGTACTTC,CASSLGRGEQYF
12,TRBJ2-7,TRBV10-3,once,NA,TGTGCCATCGGCGATTCGGCGAACGAGCAGTACTTC,CAIGDSANEQYF
13,TRBJ2-5,TRBV11-2,NA,NA,TGTGCCAGCAGCTTAGATCTGAGGTCGACCCAGTACTTC,CASSLDLRSTQYF
12,TRBJ1-5,TRBV10-3,NA,NA,TGTGCCATCAGTGACGGGACACAGCCCCAGCATTTT,CAISDGTQPQHF
15,TRBJ2-3,TRBV9,few,NA,TGTGCCAGCAGCGTAGCTTCAACTAGCACAGATACGCAGTATTTT,CASSVASTSTDTQYF
16,TRBJ2-2,TRBV7-8,NA,NA,TGTGCCAGCAGCTGGGGACTGTATCAAAACACCGGGGAGCTGTTTTTT,CASSWGLYQNTGELFF
13,TRBJ1-5,TRBV6-1,NA,NA,TGTGCCAGCAGCGAGGGGGATAAACAGCCCCAGCATTTT,CASSEGDKQPQHF
12,TRBJ2-3,TRBV28,NA,NA,TGTGCCAGCAGAGTTACTACTGGTACGCAGTATTTT,CASRVTTGTQYF
16,TRBJ2-3,TRBV7-8,few,NA,TGTGCCAGCAGCCCATTAGGAGGGGAAGATAGAGATACGCAGTATTTT,CASSPLGGEDRDTQYF
17,TRBJ2-5,TRBV4-1,NA,NA,TGCGCCAGCAGCCGTACCCCCGTTGGCTACGTACAAGAGACCCAGTACTTC,CASSRTPVGYVQETQYF
16,TRBJ2-2,TRBV5-4,NA,TRBD1,TGTGCCAGCAGCTTGGAGAAGGGGGCAGGCACCGGGGAGCTGTTTTTT,CASSLEKGAGTGELFF
11,TRBJ1-2,TRBV30,NA,TRBD1,TGTGCCTGGGACAGGGTGAAGGGCTACACCTTC,CAWDRVKGYTF
16,TRBJ2-1,TRBV6-1,NA,NA,TGTGCCAGCAGTGAAGTGGTCTTTTGGGCCTACAATGAGCAGTTCTTC,CASSEVVFWAYNEQFF
14,TRBJ2-1,TRBV5-1,once,NA,TGCGCCAGCAGCCTTCCCGGGAGCTACAATGAGCAGTTCTTC,CASSLPGSYNEQFF
15,TRBJ2-7,TRBV27,NA,TRBD2,TGTGCCAGCAGTAGAGGCGGGAGATTTACGGGCGAGCAGTACTTC,CASSRGGRFTGEQYF
15,TRBJ2-7,TRBV28,NA,TRBD1,TGTGCCAGCAGTTCCCGGACAGGGGGCCTTTACGAGCAGTACTTC,CASSSRTGGLYEQYF
16,TRBJ1-4,TRBV9,NA,TRBD1,TGTGCCAGCAGCGCGCTCGCAGGGGGAATCGGGGAAAAACTGTTTTTT,CASSALAGGIGEKLFF
14,TRBJ2-2,TRBV6-5,NA,NA,TGTGCCAGCAGTTCCTACGTCAACACCGGGGAGCTGTTTTTT,CASSSYVNTGELFF
15,TRBJ2-7,TRBV2,NA,TRBD2,TGTGCCAGCATCCCCGGGGGGGGATCTCCCTACGAGCAGTACTTC,CASIPGGGSPYEQYF
15,TRBJ2-3,TRBV15,NA,NA,TGTGCCACCAGCAGAGAGAAAGCATACACAGATACGCAGTATTTT,CATSREKAYTDTQYF
10,TRBJ2-1,TRBV7-6,once,NA,TGTGCCATCACTCACAATGAGCAGTTCTTC,CAITHNEQFF
16,TRBJ2-3,TRBV11-3,NA,TRBD2,TGTGCCAGCAGCTCTGGACTAGCGGGGTTGACAGATACGCAGTATTTT,CASSSGLAGLTDTQYF
14,TRBJ2-7,TRBV5-1,NA,TRBD2,TGCGCCAGCAGGGATCTAGCGGGGTATAACGAGCAGTACTTC,CASRDLAGYNEQYF
15,TRBJ2-3,TRBV10-1,NA,TRBD2,TGCGCCAGCAGTGAGACCGCGGGAGGGCCGAATACGCAGTATTTT,CASSETAGGPNTQYF
13,TRBJ1-2,TRBV30,NA,NA,TGTGCCTGGAGCGTATACCGGGCGCAAGGCTACACCTTC,CAWSVYRAQGYTF
17,TRBJ1-1,TRBV5-1,NA,NA,TGCGCCAGCAGCTTAGGGTCCATCGCGTGGGGAAGCACTGAAGCTTTCTTT,CASSLGSIAWGSTEAFF
14,TRBJ1-2,TRBV18,few,TRBD1,TGTGCCAGCTCACCCGGGACAGGGTCCTATGGCTACACCTTC,CASSPGTGSYGYTF
13,TRBJ1-2,TRBV29-1,NA,NA,TGCAGCGTTGGGTCTGGAACAGGGAATGGCTACACCTTC,CSVGSGTGNGYTF
13,TRBJ2-5,TRBV7-9,NA,NA,TGTGCCAGCAGCTTCAGGGATCAAGAGACCCAGTACTTC,CASSFRDQETQYF
15,TRBJ2-7,TRBV30,NA,TRBD1,TGTGCCTGGAGTGGATCCACAGGGGGCCCCCACGAGCAGTACTTC,CAWSGSTGGPHEQYF
13,TRBJ1-4,TRBV6-1,NA,NA,TGTGCCAGCAGTTGGGGGGGGGAGGGAAAACTGTTTTTT,CASSWGGEGKLFF